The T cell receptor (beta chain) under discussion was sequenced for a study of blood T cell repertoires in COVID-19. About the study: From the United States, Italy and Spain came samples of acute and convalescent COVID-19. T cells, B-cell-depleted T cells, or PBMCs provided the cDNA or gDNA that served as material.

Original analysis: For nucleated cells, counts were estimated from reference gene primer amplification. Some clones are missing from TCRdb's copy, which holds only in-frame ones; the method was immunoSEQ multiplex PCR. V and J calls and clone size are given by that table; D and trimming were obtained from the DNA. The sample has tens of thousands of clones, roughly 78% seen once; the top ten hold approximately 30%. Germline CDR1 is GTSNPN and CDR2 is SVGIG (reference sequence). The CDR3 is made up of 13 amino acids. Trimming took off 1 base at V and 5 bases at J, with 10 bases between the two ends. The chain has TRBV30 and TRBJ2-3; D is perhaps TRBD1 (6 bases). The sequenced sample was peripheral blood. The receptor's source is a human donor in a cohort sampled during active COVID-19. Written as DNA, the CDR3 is TGTGCCTGGAGTGGGGGGCGCAGAGATACGCAGTATTTT. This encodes CAWSGGRRDTQYF.